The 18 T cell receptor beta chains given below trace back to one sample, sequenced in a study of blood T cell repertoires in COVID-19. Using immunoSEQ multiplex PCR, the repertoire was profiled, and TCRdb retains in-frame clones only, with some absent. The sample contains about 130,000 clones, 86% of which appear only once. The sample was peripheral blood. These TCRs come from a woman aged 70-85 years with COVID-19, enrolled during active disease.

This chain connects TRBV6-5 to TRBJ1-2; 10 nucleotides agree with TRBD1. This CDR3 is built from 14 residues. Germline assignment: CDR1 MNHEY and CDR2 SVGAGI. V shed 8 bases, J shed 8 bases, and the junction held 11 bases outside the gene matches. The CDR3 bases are TGTGCCAGCGCCCCGACAGGGGGCTTAGGGGGCTACACCTTC. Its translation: CASAPTGGLGGYTF.

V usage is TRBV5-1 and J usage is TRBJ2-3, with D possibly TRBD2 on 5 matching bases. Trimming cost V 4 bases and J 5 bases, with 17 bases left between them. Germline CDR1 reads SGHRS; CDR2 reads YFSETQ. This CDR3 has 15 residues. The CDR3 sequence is CASSPVGRGEDTQYF. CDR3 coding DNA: TGCGCCAGCAGCCCGGTGGGCCGGGGAGAAGATACGCAGTATTTT. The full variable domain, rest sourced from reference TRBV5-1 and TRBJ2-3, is KAGVTQTPRYLIKTRGQQVTLSCSPISGHRSVSWYQQTPGQGLQFLFEYFSETQRNKGNFPGRFSGRQFSNSRSEMNVSTLELGDSALYLCASSPVGRGEDTQYFGPGTRLTVL.

The DNA of the CDR3 is TGTGCCAGCAGTTCCTCGCTACCTCCGAATGAGCAGTTCTTC. Protein product: CASSSSLPPNEQFF. J is TRBJ2-1 and V is TRBV6-5; D gene unclear. This CDR3 contains 14 residues. The ends were cut back, 4 bases at V and 7 bases at J, with 14 bases in the middle. Germline V CDR1 and CDR2: MNHEY, SVGAGI.

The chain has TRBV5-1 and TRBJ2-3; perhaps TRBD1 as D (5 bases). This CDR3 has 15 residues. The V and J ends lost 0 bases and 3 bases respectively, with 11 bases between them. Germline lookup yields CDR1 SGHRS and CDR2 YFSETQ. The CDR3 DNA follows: TGCGCCAGCAGCTTGGGCAGGGATGGAACAGATACGCAGTATTTT. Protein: CASSLGRDGTDTQYF.

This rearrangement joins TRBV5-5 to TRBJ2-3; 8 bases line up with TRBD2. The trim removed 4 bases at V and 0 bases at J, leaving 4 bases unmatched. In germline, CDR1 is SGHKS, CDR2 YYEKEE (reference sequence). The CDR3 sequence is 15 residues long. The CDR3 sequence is CASSAGLASTDTQYF. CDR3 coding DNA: TGTGCCAGCAGCGCCGGACTAGCCAGCACAGATACGCAGTATTTT.

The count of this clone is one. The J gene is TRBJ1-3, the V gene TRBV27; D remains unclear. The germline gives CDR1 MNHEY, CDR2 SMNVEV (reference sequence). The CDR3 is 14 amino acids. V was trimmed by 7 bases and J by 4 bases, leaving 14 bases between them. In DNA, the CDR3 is TGTGCCAGCAAGGAGGGCAGCACGGGAAACACCATATATTTT. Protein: CASKEGSTGNTIYF.

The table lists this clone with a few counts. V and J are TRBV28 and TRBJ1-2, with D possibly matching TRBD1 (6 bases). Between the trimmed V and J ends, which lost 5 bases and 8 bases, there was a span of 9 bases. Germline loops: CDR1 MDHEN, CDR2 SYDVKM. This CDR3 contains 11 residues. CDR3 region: CASSGQKGYTF. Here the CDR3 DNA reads TGTGCCAGCAGTGGACAGAAAGGCTACACCTTC.

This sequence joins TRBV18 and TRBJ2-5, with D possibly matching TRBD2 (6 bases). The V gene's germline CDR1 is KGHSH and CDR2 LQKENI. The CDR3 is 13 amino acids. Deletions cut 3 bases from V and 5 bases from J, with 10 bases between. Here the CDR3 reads CASSPGTGETQYF. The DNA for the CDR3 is TGTGCCAGCTCACCCGGGACTGGGGAGACCCAGTACTTC.

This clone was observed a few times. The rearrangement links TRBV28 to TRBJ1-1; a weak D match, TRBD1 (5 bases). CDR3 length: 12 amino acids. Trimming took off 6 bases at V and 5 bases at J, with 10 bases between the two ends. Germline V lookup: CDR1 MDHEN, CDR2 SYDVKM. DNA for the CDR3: TGTGCCAGCAGGCTGGGGGGGACTGAAGCTTTCTTT. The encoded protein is CASRLGGTEAFF.

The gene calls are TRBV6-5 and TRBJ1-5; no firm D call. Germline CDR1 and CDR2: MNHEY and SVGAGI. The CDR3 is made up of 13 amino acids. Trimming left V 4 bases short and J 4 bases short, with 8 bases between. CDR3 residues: CASSLTGNQPQHF. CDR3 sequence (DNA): TGTGCCAGCAGTTTGACGGGGAATCAGCCCCAGCATTTT.

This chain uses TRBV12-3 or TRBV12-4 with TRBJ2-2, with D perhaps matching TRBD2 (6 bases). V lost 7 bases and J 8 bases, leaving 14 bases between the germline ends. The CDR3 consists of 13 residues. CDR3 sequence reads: CASNLDGRGELFF. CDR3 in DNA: TGTGCCAGCAACTTGGACGGGAGAGGGGAGCTGTTTTTT.

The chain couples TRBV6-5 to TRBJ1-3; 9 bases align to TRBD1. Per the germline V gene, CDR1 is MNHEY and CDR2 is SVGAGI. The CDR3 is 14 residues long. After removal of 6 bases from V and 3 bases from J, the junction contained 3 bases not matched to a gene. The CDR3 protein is CASRDRGLGNTIYF. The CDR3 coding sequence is TGTGCCAGCAGGGACAGGGGACTTGGAAACACCATATATTTT.

CDR3 amino acids: CASSSLAGEGEQFF. As DNA, the CDR3 is TGTGCCAGCAGCTCCCTAGCGGGGGAAGGTGAGCAGTTCTTC. V and J are TRBV7-2 and TRBJ2-1; 10 bases agree with TRBD2. The germline V gene encodes CDR1 SGHTA and CDR2 FQGNSA. V trimming: 4 bases; J trimming: 9 bases; junction bases outside the gene matches: 6. The CDR3 consists of 14 residues.

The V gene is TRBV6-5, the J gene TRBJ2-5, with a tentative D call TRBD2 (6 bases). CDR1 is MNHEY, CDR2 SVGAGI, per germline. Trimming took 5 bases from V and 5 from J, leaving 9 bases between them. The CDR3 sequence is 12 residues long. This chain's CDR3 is CASSRRGETQYF. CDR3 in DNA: TGTGCCAGCAGTCGCCGGGGGGAGACCCAGTACTTC.

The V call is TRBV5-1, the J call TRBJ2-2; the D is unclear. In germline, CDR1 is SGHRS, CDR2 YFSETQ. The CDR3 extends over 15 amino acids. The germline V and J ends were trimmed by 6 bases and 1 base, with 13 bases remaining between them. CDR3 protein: CASNGETWNTGELFF. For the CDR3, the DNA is TGCGCCAGCAACGGAGAGACTTGGAACACCGGGGAGCTGTTTTTT. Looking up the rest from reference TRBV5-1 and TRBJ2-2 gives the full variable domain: KAGVTQTPRYLIKTRGQQVTLSCSPISGHRSVSWYQQTPGQGLQFLFEYFSETQRNKGNFPGRFSGRQFSNSRSEMNVSTLELGDSALYLCASNGETWNTGELFFGEGSRLTVL.

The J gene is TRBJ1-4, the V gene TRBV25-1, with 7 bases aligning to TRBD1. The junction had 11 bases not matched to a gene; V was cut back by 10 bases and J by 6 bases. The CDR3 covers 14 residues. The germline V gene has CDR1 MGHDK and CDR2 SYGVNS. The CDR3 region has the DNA TGTGCCACCAGACAGGGTATTGAGGATGAAAAACTGTTTTTT. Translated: CATRQGIEDEKLFF.

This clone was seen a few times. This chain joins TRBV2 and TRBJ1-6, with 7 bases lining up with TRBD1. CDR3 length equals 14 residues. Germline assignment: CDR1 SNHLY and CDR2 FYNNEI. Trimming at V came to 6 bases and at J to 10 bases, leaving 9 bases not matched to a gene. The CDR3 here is CASSGTGDRSPLHF. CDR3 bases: TGTGCCAGCAGCGGAACAGGGGACCGCTCACCCCTCCACTTT.

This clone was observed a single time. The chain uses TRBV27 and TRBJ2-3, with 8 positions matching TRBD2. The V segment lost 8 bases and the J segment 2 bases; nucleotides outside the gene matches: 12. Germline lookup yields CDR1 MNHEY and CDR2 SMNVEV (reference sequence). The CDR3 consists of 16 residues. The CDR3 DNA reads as TGTGCCAGCGGGAGCCGGGGGGGCCGTTTCACAGATACGCAGTATTTT. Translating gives CASGSRGGRFTDTQYF.